The entry below gives a single T cell receptor beta chain sequence along with its context. The CDR3 length is 17 residues. Per the germline V gene, CDR1 is SGHDT and CDR2 is YYEEEE. Trimming stripped 4 bases from V and 4 bases from J, with 23 bases between. The sample originates from a study of blood T cell repertoires in COVID-19. Across the study: Specimens from acute and convalescent COVID-19 originated in the United States, Italy and Spain. In each case, the material was cDNA or gDNA derived from T cells, B-cell-depleted T cells, or PBMCs.

In the authors' workflow: Amplifying reference gene primers gave estimates of nucleated cell counts. The assay was immunoSEQ multiplex PCR, and TCRdb's table has in-frame clones only and misses some. That table supplies the V and J calls and clone size; D and trimming were determined from the DNA. The sample has 85,000 or so clones, about 95% seen once. This receptor was taken from a human donor with active COVID-19. The donor label of this sample is uncertain. Sequenced: peripheral blood. V is TRBV5-6 and J is TRBJ2-5; possibly TRBD2 for D (6 bases). CDR3 DNA: TGTGCCAGCAGCGCGACCCGGGGGTCGAATGGGATAGAGACCCAGTACTTC. Encoded protein: CASSATRGSNGIETQYF.